The present T cell receptor (beta chain) was sequenced within a study of blood T cell repertoires in COVID-19. The CDR3 is made up of 14 amino acids. Germline CDR1 is SGDLS and CDR2 is YYNGEE. Trimming took 4 bases from V and 0 from J, leaving 10 bases between them. The method was immunoSEQ multiplex PCR; TCRdb's version includes in-frame clones alone and lacks a portion of them. The table includes about 400,000 clones, just under 90% detected once. The chain uses TRBV9 and TRBJ1-2, with D possibly being TRBD1 (5 bases). The receptor was isolated from a woman between 50 and 59 years old who had recovered from COVID-19. Sequenced material: PBMCs or T cells enriched from blood (not recorded which). The CDR3 sequence: CASSPPGTNYGYTF. CDR3 nucleotide sequence: TGTGCCAGCAGCCCCCCAGGGACTAACTATGGCTACACCTTC.